This T cell receptor beta chain was documented in a study of blood T cell repertoires in COVID-19. The wider study: The origin of the acute and convalescent COVID-19 samples was the United States, Italy and Spain. Sample material is recorded as cDNA or gDNA derived from T cells, B-cell-depleted T cells, or PBMCs.

Clones were sequenced by immunoSEQ multiplex PCR, and TCRdb holds only the in-frame ones, with some missing. Here the sample spans about 250,000 clones, 80% to 90% being singletons. This CDR3 comprises 14 residues. The V end lost 6 bases, the J end lost 1 base, and 11 bases lay between the germline ends. Germline V gene lookup returns CDR1 SGHAT and CDR2 FQNNGV. Sequencing used peripheral blood. The clonotype originates from a man older than 75 with acute or convalescent COVID-19. This sequence joins TRBV11-2 and TRBJ2-3; possible D gene TRBD2, 6 bases. CDR3 sequence (DNA): TGTGCCAGCAGAAAGTGGGGGGGCACAGATACGCAGTATTTT. Translated: CASRKWGGTDTQYF.